This TCR beta chain emerged from a study of OX40 agonist ivuxolimab in advanced cancers. This CDR3 contains 17 residues. Germline loops: CDR1 SGHNT, CDR2 YYREEE (reference sequence). The V and J ends lost 1 base and 2 bases, in that order; junction bases with no gene match: 7. TCRdb keeps only in-frame clones here, not all; method: immunoSEQ multiplex PCR. Among 30,000 to 35,000 clones, roughly 80% were seen once, and the ten largest hold 20% to 30%. The receptor was derived from an adult with an advanced solid tumor such as melanoma, head and neck, liver or kidney cancer. The gene calls are TRBV5-4 and TRBJ2-1; 9 positions agree with TRBD2. Here the sequenced sample was CD4+ or CD8+ T cells sorted from blood, taken in a trial of the OX40 agonist ivuxolimab. The CDR3 here is CASSLFGGGAPYNEQFF. CDR3 sequence (DNA): TGTGCCAGCAGCTTGTTTGGCGGGGGGGCCCCCTACAATGAGCAGTTCTTC. Full variable domain (remainder filled in from reference TRBV5-4 and TRBJ2-1): ETGVTQSPTHLIKTRGQQVTLRCSSQSGHNTVSWYQQALGQGPQFIFQYYREEENGRGNFPPRFSGLQFPNYSSELNVNALELDDSALYLCASSLFGGGAPYNEQFFGPGTRLTVL.